This entry features one T cell receptor beta chain sequence. The data derive from a study of T-cell memory formation after mild COVID-19. The CDR3 covers 16 residues. Trimming took 4 bases from V and 1 from J, leaving 17 bases between them. Germline CDR1 is SGHTS and CDR2 is YDEGEE. TCRdb reprocessed the 5' RACE reads with MiXCR, giving one entry per CDR3 protein. The sample includes 140,000 to 150,000 distinct CDR3 sequences, approximately 26% of them seen just once. The chain links TRBV5-8 to TRBJ1-1; D might be TRBD1 (6 bases). Sequencing input: PBMCs or a T cell subset sorted from them (not recorded which). The sequence derives from an adult woman who had mild COVID-19 (a few samples of this study predate the infection). Cell type and time point are not known. In DNA form, the CDR3 reads TGTGCCAGCAGCCCACCTCCGGGACATCAGAACACTGAAGCTTTCTTT. Translating gives CASSPPPGHQNTEAFF. The variable domain in full, completed from reference TRBV5-8 and TRBJ1-1, reads EAGVTQSPTHLIKTRGQQATLRCSPISGHTSVYWYQQALGLGLQFLLWYDEGEERNRGNFPPRFSGRQFPNYSSELNVNALELEDSALYLCASSPPPGHQNTEAFFGQGTRLTVV.